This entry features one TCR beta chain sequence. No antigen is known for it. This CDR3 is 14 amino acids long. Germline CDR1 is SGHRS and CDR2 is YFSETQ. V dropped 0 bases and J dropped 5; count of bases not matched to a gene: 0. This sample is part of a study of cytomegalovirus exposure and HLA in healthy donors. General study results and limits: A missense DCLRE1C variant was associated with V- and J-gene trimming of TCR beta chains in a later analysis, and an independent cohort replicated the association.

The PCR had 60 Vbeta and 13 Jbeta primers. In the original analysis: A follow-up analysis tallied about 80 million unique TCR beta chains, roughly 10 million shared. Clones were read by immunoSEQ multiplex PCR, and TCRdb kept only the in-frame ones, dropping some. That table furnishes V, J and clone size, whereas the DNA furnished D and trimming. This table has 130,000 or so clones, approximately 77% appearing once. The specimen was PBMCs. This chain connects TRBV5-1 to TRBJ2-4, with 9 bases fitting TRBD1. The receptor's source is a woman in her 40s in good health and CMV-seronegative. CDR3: CASSLGDRENIQYF. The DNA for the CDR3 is TGCGCCAGCAGCTTGGGGGACAGGGAAAACATTCAGTACTTC.